The 19 T cell receptor beta chains below come from one sample, sequenced in a study of blood T cell repertoires in COVID-19. Method: immunoSEQ multiplex PCR; TCRdb's copy keeps in-frame clones and lacks some. The table shows some 160,000 clones, with more than 70% occurring only once. The specimen was peripheral blood. All receptors derive from a woman aged 45-65 years with acute or convalescent COVID-19.

This clone was counted a single time. The CDR3 region is CASSIDSGYNEQFF. The CDR3 coding sequence is TGTGCCAGTAGTATAGATAGCGGATACAATGAGCAGTTCTTC. The chain joins TRBV19 to TRBJ2-1; a possible D gene is TRBD2 (6 bases). V shed 0 bases and J shed 4 bases, with 7 bases lying between them. CDR1 and CDR2 from the germline V gene are LNHDA and SQIVND (reference sequence). The CDR3 consists of 14 residues.

The rearrangement uses TRBV6-5 and TRBJ2-1, with 8 positions matching TRBD2. V lost 7 bases to trimming and J lost 5 bases; unmatched junction nucleotides: 7. CDR1 and CDR2 (germline): MNHEY, SVGAGI. The CDR3 loop spans 14 amino acids. CDR3 sequence: CASTRGDPNNEQFF. The CDR3 DNA sequence: TGTGCCAGCACGCGGGGGGACCCTAACAATGAGCAGTTCTTC.

The chain carries TRBV5-1 and TRBJ1-1, with TRBD1 matching 7 bases. The CDR3 loop spans 15 amino acids. CDR1 and CDR2 from the germline V gene are SGHRS and YFSETQ. V gave up 4 bases and J gave up 0 bases; unmatched junction bases: 6. The CDR3 bases are TGCGCCAGCAGCCCTGGGACAGTAATGAACACTGAAGCTTTCTTT. Its protein is CASSPGTVMNTEAFF.

The CDR3, as DNA: TGTGCCAGCAGCTTAGATGCAGGAGGCTACACCTTC. The encoded protein is CASSLDAGGYTF. The genes are TRBV11-2 and TRBJ1-2, with unresolved D. Between the trimmed V and J ends, which lost 0 bases and 8 bases, there was a span of 7 bases. Germline loops: CDR1 SGHAT, CDR2 FQNNGV. CDR3 length: 12 amino acids.

The V and J genes are TRBV2 and TRBJ2-1, with 10 bases aligning to TRBD2. J lost 6 bases, V lost 7 bases, and 6 bases had no gene match. The CDR3 runs 14 residues. Germline loops: CDR1 SNHLY, CDR2 FYNNEI. CDR3 sequence: CASTNLAGVNEQFF. The CDR3 bases are TGTGCCAGCACGAACCTAGCGGGGGTCAATGAGCAGTTCTTC.

The CDR3 sequence: CASSQSTGTGYTF. DNA of the CDR3: TGTGCCAGCAGCCAATCGACAGGGACTGGCTACACCTTC. The chain joins TRBV16 to TRBJ1-2; 7 positions match TRBD1. The germline V gene has CDR1 KGHSY and CDR2 FQNENV. This CDR3 contains 13 residues. Unmatched junction bases numbered 2, after V lost 0 bases and J lost 7 bases.

The CDR3 DNA follows: TGTGCCAGTAGTAGGGCCTTTGCAACAACTAATGAAAAACTGTTTTTT. It encodes CASSRAFATTNEKLFF. J is TRBJ1-4 and V is TRBV19, with D unclear. Trimming took off 4 bases at V and 0 bases at J, with 12 bases between the two ends. The CDR3 is 16 amino acids. Germline CDR1 is LNHDA and CDR2 is SQIVND (reference sequence).

The rearrangement uses TRBV5-6 and TRBJ1-2, with D possibly TRBD1 on 6 matching bases. The CDR3 runs to 16 residues. CDR1 is SGHDT and CDR2 is YYEEEE in the germline V gene. The V end lost 1 base, the J end lost 5 bases, and 18 bases lay between the germline ends. The CDR3 DNA is TGTGCCAGCAGCTTGAAAGGAGCAGGGGCAGGGTATGGCTACACCTTC. It specifies CASSLKGAGAGYGYTF.

This chain connects TRBV5-1 to TRBJ1-2, with a possible D match to TRBD1 (5 bases). Trimming stripped 0 bases from V and 7 bases from J, with 13 bases between. The germline V gene has CDR1 SGHRS and CDR2 YFSETQ. CDR3 length: 14 amino acids. For the CDR3, the DNA is TGCGCCAGCAGCTTGGATCAGGGAGCGGGTGGCTACACCTTC. It translates to CASSLDQGAGGYTF.

The chain has TRBV6-6 and TRBJ2-7; the D is unclear. The CDR3 is made up of 11 amino acids. The germline V and J ends were trimmed by 5 bases and 5 bases, with 7 bases remaining between them. Germline loops: CDR1 MNHNY, CDR2 SVGAGI (reference sequence). CDR3 coding DNA: TGTGCCAGCAGTGCGAAACACGAGCAGTACTTC. Translation: CASSAKHEQYF.

CDR3 loop: CASSLGQGSAGYTF. DNA for the CDR3: TGTGCCAGCAGTTTGGGACAGGGATCGGCTGGCTACACCTTC. This chain joins TRBV28 and TRBJ1-2; 9 bases match TRBD1. In germline, CDR1 is MDHEN, CDR2 SYDVKM. This CDR3 is 14 amino acids long. V dropped 3 bases and J dropped 7; count of bases not matched to a gene: 6.

The chain recombines TRBV13 with TRBJ2-3, with a weak D call TRBD2 (5 bases). Per the germline V gene, CDR1 is PRHDT and CDR2 is FYEKMQ (reference sequence). The CDR3 extends over 16 amino acids. The V and J ends lost 4 bases and 5 bases respectively, with 19 bases between them. The CDR3 DNA follows: TGTGCCAGCAGCTGGGATTGGGGAGCGTTGGGAGATACGCAGTATTTT. Translating gives CASSWDWGALGDTQYF.

V gene TRBV9 combines with J gene TRBJ2-7; 7 bases agree with TRBD2. Germline lookup yields CDR1 SGDLS and CDR2 YYNGEE. After removal of 3 bases from V and 5 bases from J, the junction contained 14 bases not matched to a gene. This CDR3 contains 16 residues. CDR3 DNA sequence: TGTGCCAGCAGCGCCGAAGGGGCGGGGGTCATGAACGAGCAGTACTTC. Protein product: CASSAEGAGVMNEQYF.

The chain recombines TRBV21-1 with TRBJ2-5; TRBD2, the table's D call, was not compared with the DNA. TRBV21-1 is a pseudogene locus. The CDR3 is made up of 15 amino acids. CDR3 loop: CASSLRAEPQETQYF. The DNA of the CDR3 is TGTGCCAGCAGCTTGCGGGCCGAGCCCCAAGAGACCCAGTACTTC.

The chain is built from TRBV7-2 and TRBJ2-3; the D gene is possibly TRBD2 (5 bases). Germline loops: CDR1 SGHTA, CDR2 FQGNSA. Trimming removed 0 bases from V and 6 bases from J, with 16 bases in between. The CDR3 is 16 amino acids. CDR3 protein: CASSLAQSGPKDTQYF. The CDR3 DNA reads as TGTGCCAGCAGCTTAGCGCAAAGCGGACCAAAGGATACGCAGTATTTT.

This chain uses TRBV27 with TRBJ2-2; a weak D match, TRBD1 (5 bases). The V end lost 5 bases, the J end lost 13 bases, and 17 bases lay between the germline ends. The CDR3 runs to 13 residues. In germline, CDR1 is MNHEY, CDR2 SMNVEV (reference sequence). CDR3 sequence reads: CASSHGGQGLLFF. The CDR3 DNA follows: TGTGCCAGCAGTCACGGTGGGCAGGGCTTGCTGTTTTTT.

The V gene is TRBV7-2, the J gene TRBJ2-2, with D possibly being TRBD2 (5 bases). Looked up from germline, CDR1 is SGHTA and CDR2 is FQGNSA. The CDR3 sequence is 19 residues long. Trimming removed 2 bases from V and 4 bases from J, with 23 bases in between. The CDR3 DNA reads as TGTGCCAGCAGCTTAAGGTCTCCAGGACTCCAACTACTCACCGGGGAGCTGTTTTTT. This sequence encodes CASSLRSPGLQLLTGELFF.

The chain carries TRBV6-5 and TRBJ1-5; TRBD1 matches at 9 bases. The J segment lost 3 bases and the V segment lost 5 bases, leaving 5 bases of the junction unmatched. This CDR3 region has 15 residues. Germline CDR1 reads MNHEY; CDR2 reads SVGAGI. The CDR3 sequence: CASSPRDRDNQPQHF. CDR3 bases: TGTGCCAGCAGTCCCCGGGACAGGGACAATCAGCCCCAGCATTTT.

This chain connects TRBV4-3 to TRBJ1-5; no clear D. The CDR3 runs 13 residues. Trimming removed 0 bases from V and 7 bases from J, with 7 bases in between. CDR1 is LGHNA and CDR2 is YSLEER in the germline V gene. The CDR3 DNA sequence: TGCGCCAGCAGCCAAGATGAGGGCCAGCCCCAGCATTTT. Translation gives CASSQDEGQPQHF.